Sequencing of this TCR beta chain was carried out in a study of blood T cell repertoires in COVID-19. This clone was recorded once. Per the authors' pipeline: Cell counts per sample came from amplifying reference gene primers. Sequenced by immunoSEQ multiplex PCR; TCRdb stores in-frame clones only, minus some. Clone size and V and J calls were adopted from that table, with D and trimming inferred from the DNA. This table has roughly 330,000 clones, about 87% appearing once. V shed 4 bases and J shed 3 bases, with 14 bases lying between them. Germline V CDR1 and CDR2: SGDLS, YYNGEE. The CDR3 covers 15 residues. Cohorts were based on clinical histories the participants reported. Recovered status applied to Cohort 3 donors who had two consecutive negative PCRs. It also applied to those with clearance or with symptom resolution.

The source material was PBMCs or T cells enriched from blood (not recorded which). The V gene is TRBV9, the J gene TRBJ2-1; D call uncertain. This clonotype was obtained from a woman in her thirties who had recovered from COVID-19. CDR3 in DNA: TGTGCCAGCAGCACCTTCAAAACAGACTACAATGAGCAGTTCTTC. It encodes CASSTFKTDYNEQFF.